This TCR beta chain was documented in a study of cytomegalovirus exposure and HLA in healthy donors. Across the study: Earlier, 90 million to 140 million unique TCR beta sequences were recovered from some 200 million T cells by an analysis. Notes on the study in general: When a later analysis was performed, an Asian-associated ancestry cluster reportedly had fewer N-insertions than the approximately 700-donor mean.

V was pared by 4 bases and J by 5 bases, with 12 bases between. This CDR3 is built from 13 residues. From germline, CDR1 is MNHEY and CDR2 SVGAGI. This PCR relied on a set of 60 Vbeta primers and 13 Jbeta primers. Only in-frame clones appear in the TCRdb table, and some are missing; sequencing was by immunoSEQ multiplex PCR. The listing records 220,000 or so clones. Healthy bone marrow donors formed the donor group. Points on this clone: What it binds is unknown.

The source is a girl aged 2-10 years in good health and CMV-seropositive. The chain employs TRBV6-5 and TRBJ2-7, with D maybe TRBD2 (6 bases). The sequenced sample consisted of PBMCs. CDR3 in DNA: TGTGCCAGCAGTTTTTTGGGGGGTGACGAGCAGTACTTC. This encodes CASSFLGGDEQYF.